Sequencing of this TCR beta chain was carried out in a study of molecular identifiers for immune sequencing clone quantification. At least ten counts were recorded for this clonotype. TCRdb re-called the PCR reads through MiXCR, storing one row per CDR3 protein. The sample holds about 640,000 distinct CDR3 sequences, approximately 20% seen once. The CDR3 is 13 amino acids. V lost 5 bases to trimming and J lost 1 base; unmatched junction nucleotides: 3. The germline gives CDR1 DFQATT, CDR2 SNEGSKA (reference sequence). Sample: naive CD8+ T cells from blood, with Jurkat cell RNA spiked in. The subset here: FACS-sorted CD8+CD4-CCR7+CD45RA+ naive T cells. This chain links TRBV20-1 with TRBJ2-7, with TRBD1 identical over 9 bases. This TCR came from a human donor in good health. Some libraries in this study had Jurkat cell RNA spiked in. Here the CDR3 DNA reads TGCAGTGCTGGGACAGGGATTTCCTACGAGCAGTACTTC. Translated, it gives CSAGTGISYEQYF.